The sequence of this T cell receptor beta chain was determined in a study of cytomegalovirus exposure and HLA in healthy donors. CDR3 length: 13 amino acids. J was trimmed by 8 bases and V by 6 bases; bases with no gene match: 5. Germline V gene sequence: CDR1 MNHEY, CDR2 SVGAGI. It was with 60 Vbeta and 13 Jbeta primers that the PCR ran. Method: immunoSEQ multiplex PCR; TCRdb's copy keeps in-frame clones and lacks some. This sample has 150,000 or so clones, with approximately 77% found just once. Overall study findings and caveats: A link between a missense DCLRE1C variant and TCR beta V- and J-gene trimming emerged from a later analysis. Later analysis revealed greater clonal expansion in HLA-associated TCR beta chains than in equally common others. Later analysis suggested most CMV-associated TCR beta chains were HLA-restricted.

Concerning this clone: The antigen remains unidentified. Within the sample, other DNA sequences also encode this same CDR3.

Sequenced: PBMCs. This receptor was identified in a female donor in good health and CMV-seronegative. V gene TRBV6-5 combines with J gene TRBJ2-1; 9 positions agree with TRBD1. CDR3 bases: TGTGCCAGCAGGGAATGGACAGGGGATGAGCAGTTCTTC. Its translation: CASREWTGDEQFF.